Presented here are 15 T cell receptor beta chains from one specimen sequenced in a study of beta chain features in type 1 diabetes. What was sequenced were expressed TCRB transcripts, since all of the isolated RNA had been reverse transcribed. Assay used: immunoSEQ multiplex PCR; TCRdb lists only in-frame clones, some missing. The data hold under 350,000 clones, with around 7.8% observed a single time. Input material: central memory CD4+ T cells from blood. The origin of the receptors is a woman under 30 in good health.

The CDR3 is CASRPRGIYGYTF. For the CDR3, the DNA is TGTGCCAGCAGGCCGCGGGGAATCTATGGCTACACCTTC. This chain links TRBV9 with TRBJ1-2, with D uncertain. Between the trimmed V and J ends, which lost 5 bases and 4 bases, there was a span of 12 bases. Per germline, CDR1 SGDLS and CDR2 YYNGEE. The CDR3 covers 13 residues.

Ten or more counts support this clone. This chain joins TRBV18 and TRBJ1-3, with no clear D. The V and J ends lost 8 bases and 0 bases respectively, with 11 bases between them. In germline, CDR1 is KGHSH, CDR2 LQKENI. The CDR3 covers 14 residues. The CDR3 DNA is TGTGCCAGCGGTCGCGCGTTCTCTGGAAACACCATATATTTT. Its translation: CASGRAFSGNTIYF.

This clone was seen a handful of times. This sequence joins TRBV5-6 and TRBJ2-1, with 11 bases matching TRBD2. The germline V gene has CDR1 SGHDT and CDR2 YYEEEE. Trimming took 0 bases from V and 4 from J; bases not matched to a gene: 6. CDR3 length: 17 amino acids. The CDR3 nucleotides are TGTGCCAGCAGCTTGGCCAAACTAGCGGGAGATTACAATGAGCAGTTCTTC. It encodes CASSLAKLAGDYNEQFF.

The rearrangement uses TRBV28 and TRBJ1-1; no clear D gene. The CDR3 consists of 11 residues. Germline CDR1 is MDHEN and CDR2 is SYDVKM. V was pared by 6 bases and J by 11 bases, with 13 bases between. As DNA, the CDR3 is TGTGCCAGCAGCGTAGCAGGCTCCGCTTTCTTT. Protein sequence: CASSVAGSAFF.

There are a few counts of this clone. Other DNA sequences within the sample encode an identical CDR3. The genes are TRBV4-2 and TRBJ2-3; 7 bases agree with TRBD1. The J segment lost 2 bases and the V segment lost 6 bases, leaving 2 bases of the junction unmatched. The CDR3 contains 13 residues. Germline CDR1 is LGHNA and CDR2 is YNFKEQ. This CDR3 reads CASRQGYTDTQYF. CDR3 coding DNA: TGTGCCAGCAGACAGGGGTACACAGATACGCAGTATTTT.

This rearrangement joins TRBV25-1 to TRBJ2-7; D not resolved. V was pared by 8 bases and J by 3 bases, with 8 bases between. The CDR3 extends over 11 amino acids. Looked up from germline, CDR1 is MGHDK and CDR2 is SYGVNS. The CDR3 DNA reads TGTGCCAGCGGAAATAACTACGAGCAGTACGTC. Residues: CASGNNYEQYV.

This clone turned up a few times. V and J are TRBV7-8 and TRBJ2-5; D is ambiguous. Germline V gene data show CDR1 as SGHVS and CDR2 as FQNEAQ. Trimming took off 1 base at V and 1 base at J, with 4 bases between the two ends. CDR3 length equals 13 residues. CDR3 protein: CASSLVTQETQYF. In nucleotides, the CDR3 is TGTGCCAGCAGCTTAGTCACCCAAGAGACCCAGTACTTC. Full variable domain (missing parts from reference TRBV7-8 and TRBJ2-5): GAGVSQSPRYKVAKRGQDVALRCDPISGHVSLFWYQQALGQGPEFLTYFQNEAQLDKSGLPSDRFFAERPEGSVSTLKIQRTQQEDSAVYLCASSLVTQETQYFGPGTRLLVL.

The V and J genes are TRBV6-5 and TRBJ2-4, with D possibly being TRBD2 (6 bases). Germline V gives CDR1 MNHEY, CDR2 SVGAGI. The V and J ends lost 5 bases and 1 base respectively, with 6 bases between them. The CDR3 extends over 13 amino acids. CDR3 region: CASSGGAKNIQYF. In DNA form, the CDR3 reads TGTGCCAGCAGTGGGGGGGCCAAAAACATTCAGTACTTC.

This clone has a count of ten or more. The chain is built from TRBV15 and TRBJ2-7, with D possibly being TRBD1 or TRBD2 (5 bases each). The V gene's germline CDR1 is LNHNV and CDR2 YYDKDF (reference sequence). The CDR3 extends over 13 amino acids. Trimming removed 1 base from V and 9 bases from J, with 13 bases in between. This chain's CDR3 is CATSRAIGTGQYF. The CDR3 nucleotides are TGTGCCACCAGCAGAGCGATCGGGACGGGGCAGTACTTC.

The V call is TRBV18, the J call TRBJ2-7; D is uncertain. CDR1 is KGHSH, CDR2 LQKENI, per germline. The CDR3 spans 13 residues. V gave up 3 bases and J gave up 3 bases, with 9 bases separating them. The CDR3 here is CASSPDENYEQYF. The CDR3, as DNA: TGTGCCAGCTCACCGGACGAGAACTACGAGCAGTACTTC. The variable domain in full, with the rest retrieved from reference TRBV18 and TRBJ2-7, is NAGVMQNPRHLVRRRGQEARLRCSPMKGHSHVYWYRQLPEEGLKFMVYLQKENIIDESGMPKERFSAEFPKEGPSILRIQQVVRGDSAAYFCASSPDENYEQYFGPGTRLTVT.

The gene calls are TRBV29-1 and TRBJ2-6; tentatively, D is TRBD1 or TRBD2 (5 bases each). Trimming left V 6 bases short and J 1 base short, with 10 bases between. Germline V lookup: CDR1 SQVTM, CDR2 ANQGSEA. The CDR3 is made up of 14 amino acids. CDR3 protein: CSVREGSGANVLTF. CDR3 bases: TGCAGCGTCAGAGAGGGGTCTGGGGCCAACGTCCTGACTTTC.

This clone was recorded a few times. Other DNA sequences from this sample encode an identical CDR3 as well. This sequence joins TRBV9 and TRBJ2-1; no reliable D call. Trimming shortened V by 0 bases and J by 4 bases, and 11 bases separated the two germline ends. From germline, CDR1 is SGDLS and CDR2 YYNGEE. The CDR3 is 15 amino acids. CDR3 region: CASSVDSGRYNEQFF. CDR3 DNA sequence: TGTGCCAGCAGCGTAGATTCTGGTCGGTACAATGAGCAGTTCTTC.

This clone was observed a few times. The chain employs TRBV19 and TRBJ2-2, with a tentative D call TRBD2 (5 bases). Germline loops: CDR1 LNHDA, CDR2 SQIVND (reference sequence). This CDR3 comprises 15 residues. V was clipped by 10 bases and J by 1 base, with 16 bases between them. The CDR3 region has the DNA TGTGCCACCACGCTCCGCGGGTGGAACACCGGGGAGCTGTTTTTT. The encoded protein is CATTLRGWNTGELFF.

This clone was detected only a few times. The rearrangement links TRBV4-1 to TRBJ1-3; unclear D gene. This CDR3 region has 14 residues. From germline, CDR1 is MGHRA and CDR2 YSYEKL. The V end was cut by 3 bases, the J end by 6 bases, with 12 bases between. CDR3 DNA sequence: TGCGCCAGCAGCCAGTTTCTGGAGATAAACACCATATATTTT. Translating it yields CASSQFLEINTIYF.

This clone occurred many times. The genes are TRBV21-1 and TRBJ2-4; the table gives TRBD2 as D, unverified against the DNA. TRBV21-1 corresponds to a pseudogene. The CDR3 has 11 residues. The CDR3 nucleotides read TGTGCCAGCAGCAAACCGGGGGGCTGGTACTTC. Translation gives CASSKPGGWYF.